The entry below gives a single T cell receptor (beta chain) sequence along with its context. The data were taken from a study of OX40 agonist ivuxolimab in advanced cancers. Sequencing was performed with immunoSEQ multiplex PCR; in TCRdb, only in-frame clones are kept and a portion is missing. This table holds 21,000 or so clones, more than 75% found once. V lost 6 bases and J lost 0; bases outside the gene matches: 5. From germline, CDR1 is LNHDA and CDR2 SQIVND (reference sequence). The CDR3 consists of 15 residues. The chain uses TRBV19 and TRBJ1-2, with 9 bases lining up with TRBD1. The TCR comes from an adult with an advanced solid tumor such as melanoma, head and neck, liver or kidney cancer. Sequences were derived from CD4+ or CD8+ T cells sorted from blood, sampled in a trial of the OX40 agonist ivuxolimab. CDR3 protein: CASRDRGLANYGYTF. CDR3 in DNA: TGTGCCAGTAGGGACAGGGGCTTAGCTAACTATGGCTACACCTTC. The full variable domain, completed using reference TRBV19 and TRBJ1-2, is DGGITQSPKYLFRKEGQNVTLSCEQNLNHDAMYWYRQDPGQGLRLIYYSQIVNDFQKGDIAEGYSVSREKKESFPLTVTSAQKNPTAFYLCASRDRGLANYGYTFGSGTRLTVV.